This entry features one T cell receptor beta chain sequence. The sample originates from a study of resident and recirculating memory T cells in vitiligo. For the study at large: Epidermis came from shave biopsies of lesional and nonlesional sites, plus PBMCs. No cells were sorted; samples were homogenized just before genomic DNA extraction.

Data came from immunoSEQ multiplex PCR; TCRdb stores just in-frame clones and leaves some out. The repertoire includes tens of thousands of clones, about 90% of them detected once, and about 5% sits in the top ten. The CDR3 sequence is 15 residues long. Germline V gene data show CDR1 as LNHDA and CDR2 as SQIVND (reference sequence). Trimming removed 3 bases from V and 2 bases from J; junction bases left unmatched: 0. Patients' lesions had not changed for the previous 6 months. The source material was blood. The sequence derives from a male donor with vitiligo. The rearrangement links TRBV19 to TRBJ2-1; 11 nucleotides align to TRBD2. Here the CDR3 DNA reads TGTGCCAGTAGTATGACTAGCGGGGCCTACAATGAGCAGTTCTTC. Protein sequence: CASSMTSGAYNEQFF.